These 4 T cell receptor beta chains were sequenced from one sample in a study of tumor-infiltrating lymphocytes in primary liver carcinoma. From around 500 ng total RNA, TCR beta cDNA was generated with a primer in the constant region. Library construction for TCR beta comprised three nested multiplex PCR rounds performed with slightly modified ARM-PCR. TRBV1-TRBV30 forward primers and a C-beta reverse primer were used in the first two PCR rounds, which each ran for around 11 cycles. A single record per CDR3 protein comes from TCRdb applying MiXCR to the multiplex PCR reads. The sample carries 250,000 to 400,000 distinct CDR3 sequences, approximately 65% recorded once. The source of the blood RNA was unsorted whole blood, and germline DNA was extracted as well. The sequencing sample was made of peripheral blood. These receptors all stem from a man in his forties with primary liver carcinoma and hepatitis B virus infection.

Note on this clonotype: A much larger clonotype is one base distant, so this may be a read error. This chain links TRBV4-3 with TRBJ2-4; D is uncertain. CDR1 and CDR2 (germline): LGHNA, YSLEER. This CDR3 comprises 17 residues. The V end was cut by 4 bases, the J end by 0 bases, with 16 bases between. The CDR3 DNA sequence: TGCGCCAGCAGCCGAAGTCTAACGGATATAGCCAAAAACATTCAGTACTTC. Its translation is CASSRSLTDIAKNIQYF.

As concerns this clonotype: An end of the junction does not agree with germline; a read error may underlie this. This sequence joins TRBV29-1 and TRBJ2-3; 8 bases map to TRBD1. CDR3 length: 18 residues. The germline V gene has CDR1 SQVTM and CDR2 ANQGSEA. The chain's CDR3 is CSVTGAPLSTSNTDTQYF. CDR3 sequence (DNA): TGCAGCGTGACAGGGGCTCCGTTGTCCACCAGTAACACAGATACACAGTATTTT.

This clonotype occurred many times. The genes are TRBV6-1 and TRBJ2-7; D might be TRBD1 (5 bases). The V gene lost 6 bases and the J gene lost 3 bases, with 18 bases spanning the gap. The CDR3 loop spans 15 amino acids. Germline V gives CDR1 MNHNS, CDR2 SASEGT. CDR3 amino acids: CASSPTGRVIYEQYF. The CDR3 region has the DNA TGTGCCAGCAGCCCAACAGGCCGAGTAATCTACGAGCAGTACTTC.

This clonotype was seen at least ten times. CDR3 nucleotides: TGTGCCAGCAGTCGGGGGACAGGGGGCGCCTACGAGCAGTACTTC. Translating it yields CASSRGTGGAYEQYF. The V gene is TRBV6-5, the J gene TRBJ2-7; 12 nucleotides line up with TRBD1. J lost 2 bases, V lost 5 bases, and 4 bases had no gene match. CDR1 and CDR2 (germline): MNHEY, SVGAGI. CDR3 length: 15 amino acids.